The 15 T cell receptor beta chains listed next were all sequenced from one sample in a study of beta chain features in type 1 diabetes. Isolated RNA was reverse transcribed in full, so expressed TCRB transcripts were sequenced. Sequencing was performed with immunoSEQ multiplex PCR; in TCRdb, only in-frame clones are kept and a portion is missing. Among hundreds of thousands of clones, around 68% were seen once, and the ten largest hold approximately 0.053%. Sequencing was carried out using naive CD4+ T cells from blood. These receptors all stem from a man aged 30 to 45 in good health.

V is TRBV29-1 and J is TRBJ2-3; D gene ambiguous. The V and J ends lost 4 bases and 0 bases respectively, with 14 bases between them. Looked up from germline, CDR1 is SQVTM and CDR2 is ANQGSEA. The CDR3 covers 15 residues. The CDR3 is CSVGNPRVSTDTQYF. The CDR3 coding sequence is TGCAGCGTTGGGAACCCCCGGGTTAGCACAGATACGCAGTATTTT.

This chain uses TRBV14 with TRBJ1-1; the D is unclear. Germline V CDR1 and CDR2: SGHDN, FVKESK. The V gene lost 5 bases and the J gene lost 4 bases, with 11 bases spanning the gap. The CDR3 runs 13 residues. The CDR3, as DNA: TGTGCCAGCAGCACTCACCGTAGCACTGAAGCTTTCTTT. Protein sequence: CASSTHRSTEAFF.

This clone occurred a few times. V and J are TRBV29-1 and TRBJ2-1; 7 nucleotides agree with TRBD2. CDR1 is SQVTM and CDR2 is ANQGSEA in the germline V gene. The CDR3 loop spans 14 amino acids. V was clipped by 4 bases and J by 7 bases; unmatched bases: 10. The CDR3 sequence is CSVVGLAGPNEQFF. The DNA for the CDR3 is TGCAGCGTTGTCGGTTTAGCGGGCCCGAATGAGCAGTTCTTC.

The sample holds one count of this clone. CDR3 DNA: TGTGCCAGCAGCTTAGGGGAGTCACCCCTCCACTTT. This encodes CASSLGESPLHF. The rearrangement links TRBV7-9 to TRBJ1-6; no firm D call. The CDR3 extends over 12 amino acids. CDR1 and CDR2 (germline): SEHNR, FQNEAQ (reference sequence). Trimming stripped 1 base from V and 10 bases from J, with 5 bases between.

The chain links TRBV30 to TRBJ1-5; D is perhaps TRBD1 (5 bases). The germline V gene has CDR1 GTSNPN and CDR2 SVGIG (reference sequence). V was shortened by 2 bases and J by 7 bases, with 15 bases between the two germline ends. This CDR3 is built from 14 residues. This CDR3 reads CAWSWQGGYQPQHF. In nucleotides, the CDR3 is TGTGCCTGGAGTTGGCAGGGAGGGTACCAGCCCCAGCATTTT. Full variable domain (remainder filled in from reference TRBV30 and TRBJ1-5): SQTIHQWPATLVQPVGSPLSLECTVEGTSNPNLYWYRQAAGRGLQLLFYSVGIGQISSEVPQNLSASRPQDRQFILSSKKLLLSDSGFYLCAWSWQGGYQPQHFGDGTRLSIL.

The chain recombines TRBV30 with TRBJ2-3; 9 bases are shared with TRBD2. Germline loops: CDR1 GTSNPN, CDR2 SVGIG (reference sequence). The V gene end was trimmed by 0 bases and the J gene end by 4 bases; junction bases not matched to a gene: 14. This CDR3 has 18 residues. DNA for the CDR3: TGTGCCTGGAGTGTACTCCCTCCCCTAGCGGGGTTAGCAGATACGCAGTATTTT. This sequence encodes CAWSVLPPLAGLADTQYF.

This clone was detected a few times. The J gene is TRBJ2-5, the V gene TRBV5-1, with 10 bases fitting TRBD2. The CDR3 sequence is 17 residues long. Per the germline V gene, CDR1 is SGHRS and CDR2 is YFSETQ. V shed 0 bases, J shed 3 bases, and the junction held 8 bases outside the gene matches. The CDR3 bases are TGCGCCAGCAGCTTGGGGAAGACTAGCGGGCCTGAAGAGACCCAGTACTTC. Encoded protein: CASSLGKTSGPEETQYF.

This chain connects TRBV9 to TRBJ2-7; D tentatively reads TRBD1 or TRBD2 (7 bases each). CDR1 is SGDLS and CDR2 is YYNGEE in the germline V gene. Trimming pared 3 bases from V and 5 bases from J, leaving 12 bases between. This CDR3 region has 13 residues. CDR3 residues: CASSATGRDEQYF. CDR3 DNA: TGTGCCAGCAGCGCGACAGGGAGGGACGAGCAGTACTTC.

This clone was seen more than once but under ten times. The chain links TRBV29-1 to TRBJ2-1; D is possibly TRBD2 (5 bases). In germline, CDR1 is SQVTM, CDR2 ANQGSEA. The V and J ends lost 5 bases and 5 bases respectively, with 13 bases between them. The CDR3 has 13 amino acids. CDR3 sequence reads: CSVKGVYNNEQFF. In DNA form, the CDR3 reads TGCAGCGTTAAGGGAGTATACAACAATGAGCAGTTCTTC.

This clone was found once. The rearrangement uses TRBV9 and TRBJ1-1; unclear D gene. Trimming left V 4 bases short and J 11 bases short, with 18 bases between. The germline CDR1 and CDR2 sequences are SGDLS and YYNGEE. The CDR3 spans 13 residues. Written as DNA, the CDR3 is TGTGCCAGCAGCCCAGTGGATACCTTCGGGGCTTTCTTT. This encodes CASSPVDTFGAFF.

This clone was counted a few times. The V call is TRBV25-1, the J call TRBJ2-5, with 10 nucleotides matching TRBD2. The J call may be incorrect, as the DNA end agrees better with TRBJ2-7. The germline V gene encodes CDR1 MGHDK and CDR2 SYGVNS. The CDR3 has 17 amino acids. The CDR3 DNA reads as TGTGCCAGCAGTGAACGAGCTAGCGGGGGACCTCGAAACGAGCAGTACTTC. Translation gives CASSERASGGPRNEQYF.

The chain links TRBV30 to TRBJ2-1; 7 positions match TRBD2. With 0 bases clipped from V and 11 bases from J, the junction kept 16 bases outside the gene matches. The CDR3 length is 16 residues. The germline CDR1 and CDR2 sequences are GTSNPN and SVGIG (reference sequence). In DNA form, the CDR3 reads TGTGCCTGGAGTGTACGAGCGGGACCTACCACAATGAAGCAGTTCTTC. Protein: CAWSVRAGPTTMKQFF.

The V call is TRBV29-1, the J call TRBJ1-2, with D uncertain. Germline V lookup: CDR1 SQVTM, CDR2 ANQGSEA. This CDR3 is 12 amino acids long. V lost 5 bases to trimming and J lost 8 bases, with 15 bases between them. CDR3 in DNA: TGCAGCGTTTGGGATAGGTCATCCGGCTACACCTTC. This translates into CSVWDRSSGYTF.

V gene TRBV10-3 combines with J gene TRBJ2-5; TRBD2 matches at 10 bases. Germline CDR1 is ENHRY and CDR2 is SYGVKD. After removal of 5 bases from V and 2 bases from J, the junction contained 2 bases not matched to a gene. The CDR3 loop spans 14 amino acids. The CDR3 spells CAISTSGEQETQYF. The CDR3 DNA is TGTGCCATCAGTACTAGCGGGGAGCAAGAGACCCAGTACTTC.

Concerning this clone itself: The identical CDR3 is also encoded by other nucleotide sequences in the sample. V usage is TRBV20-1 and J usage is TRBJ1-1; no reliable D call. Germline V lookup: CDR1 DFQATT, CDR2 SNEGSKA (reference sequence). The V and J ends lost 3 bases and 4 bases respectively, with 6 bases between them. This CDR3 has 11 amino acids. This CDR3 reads CSASRGTEAFF. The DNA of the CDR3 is TGCAGTGCTAGTCGTGGCACTGAAGCTTTCTTT.